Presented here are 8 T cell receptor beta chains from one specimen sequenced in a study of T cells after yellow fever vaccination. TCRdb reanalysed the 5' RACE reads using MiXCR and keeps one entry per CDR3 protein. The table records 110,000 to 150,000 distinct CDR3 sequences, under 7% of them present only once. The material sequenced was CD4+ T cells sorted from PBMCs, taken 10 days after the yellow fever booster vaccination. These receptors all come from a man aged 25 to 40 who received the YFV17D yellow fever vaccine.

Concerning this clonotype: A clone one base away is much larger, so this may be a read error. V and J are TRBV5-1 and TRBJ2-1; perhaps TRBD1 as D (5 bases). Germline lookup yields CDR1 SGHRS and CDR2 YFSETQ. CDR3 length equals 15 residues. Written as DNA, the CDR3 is TGCGCCAGCAGCGCCGACGTAGGGGTATTAAATGATCAGTTCTTC. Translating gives CASSADVGVLNDQFF.

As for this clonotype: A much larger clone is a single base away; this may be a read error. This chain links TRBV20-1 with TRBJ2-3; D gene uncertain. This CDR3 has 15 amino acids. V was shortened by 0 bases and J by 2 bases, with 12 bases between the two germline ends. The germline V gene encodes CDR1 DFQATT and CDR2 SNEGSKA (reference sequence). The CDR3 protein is CSARDSKQTTDTQYF. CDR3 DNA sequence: TGCAGTGCTAGAGATTCCAAGCAGACCACAGATACGCAGTATTTT.

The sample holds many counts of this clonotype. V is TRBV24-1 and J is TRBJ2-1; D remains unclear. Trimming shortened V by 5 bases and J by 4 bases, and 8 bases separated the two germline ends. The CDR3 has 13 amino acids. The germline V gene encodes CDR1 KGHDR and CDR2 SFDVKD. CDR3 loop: CATSASAYNEQFF. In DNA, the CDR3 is TGTGCCACCAGTGCATCTGCTTACAATGAGCAGTTCTTC.

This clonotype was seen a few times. In DNA, the CDR3 is TGTGCCAGCAGCCAATCCTTATCCCTAGCCAAAAACATTCAGTACTTC. Translating it yields CASSQSLSLAKNIQYF. The chain links TRBV7-2 to TRBJ2-4; D unresolved. Germline assignment: CDR1 SGHTA and CDR2 FQGNSA. V lost 5 bases and J 0 bases, leaving 14 bases between the germline ends. The CDR3 covers 16 residues.

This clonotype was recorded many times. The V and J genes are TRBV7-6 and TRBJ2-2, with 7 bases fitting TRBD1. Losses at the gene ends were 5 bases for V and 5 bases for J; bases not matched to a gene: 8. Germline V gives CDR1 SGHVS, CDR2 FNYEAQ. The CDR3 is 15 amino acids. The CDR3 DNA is TGTGCCAGCAGCCCGGGACAGCGAGTGACCGGGGAGCTGTTTTTT. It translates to CASSPGQRVTGELFF.

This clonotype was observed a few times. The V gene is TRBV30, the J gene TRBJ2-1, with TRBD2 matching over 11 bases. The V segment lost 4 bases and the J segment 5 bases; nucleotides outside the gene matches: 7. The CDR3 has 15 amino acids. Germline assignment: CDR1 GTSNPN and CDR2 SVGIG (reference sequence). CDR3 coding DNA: TGTGCCTGGAATCCAGGACTAGCGGGCCACAATGAGCAGTTCTTC. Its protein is CAWNPGLAGHNEQFF.

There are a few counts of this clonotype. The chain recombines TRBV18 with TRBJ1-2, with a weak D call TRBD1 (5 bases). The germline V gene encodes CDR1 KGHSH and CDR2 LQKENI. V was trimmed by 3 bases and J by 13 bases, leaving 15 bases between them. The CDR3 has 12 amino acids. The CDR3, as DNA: TGTGCCAGCTCACCCACGACAGAACCTCCCACCTTC. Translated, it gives CASSPTTEPPTF.

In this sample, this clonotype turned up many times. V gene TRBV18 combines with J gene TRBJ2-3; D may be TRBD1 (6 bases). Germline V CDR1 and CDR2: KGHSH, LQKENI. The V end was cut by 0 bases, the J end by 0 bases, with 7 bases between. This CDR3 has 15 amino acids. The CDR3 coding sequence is TGTGCCAGCTCACCACCGGGGGCTAGCACAGATACGCAGTATTTT. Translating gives CASSPPGASTDTQYF. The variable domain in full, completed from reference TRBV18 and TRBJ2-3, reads NAGVMQNPRHLVRRRGQEARLRCSPMKGHSHVYWYRQLPEEGLKFMVYLQKENIIDESGMPKERFSAEFPKEGPSILRIQQVVRGDSAAYFCASSPPGASTDTQYFGPGTRLTVL.